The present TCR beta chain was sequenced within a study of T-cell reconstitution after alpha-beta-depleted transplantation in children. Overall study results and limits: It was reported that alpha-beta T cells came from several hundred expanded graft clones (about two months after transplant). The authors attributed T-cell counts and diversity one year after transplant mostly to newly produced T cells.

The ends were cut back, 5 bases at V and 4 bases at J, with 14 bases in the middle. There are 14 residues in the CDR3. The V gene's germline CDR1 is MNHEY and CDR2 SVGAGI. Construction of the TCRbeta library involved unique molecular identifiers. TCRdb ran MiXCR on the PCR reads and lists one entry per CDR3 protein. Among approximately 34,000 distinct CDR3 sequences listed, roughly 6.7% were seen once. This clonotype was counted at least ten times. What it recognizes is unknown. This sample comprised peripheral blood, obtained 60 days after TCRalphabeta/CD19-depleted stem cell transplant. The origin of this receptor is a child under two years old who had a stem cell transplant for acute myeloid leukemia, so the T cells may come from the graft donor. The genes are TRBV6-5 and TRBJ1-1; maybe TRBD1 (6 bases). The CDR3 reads CASSHTQGPTEAFF. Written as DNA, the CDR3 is TGTGCCAGCAGTCACACACAGGGTCCCACTGAAGCTTTCTTT.